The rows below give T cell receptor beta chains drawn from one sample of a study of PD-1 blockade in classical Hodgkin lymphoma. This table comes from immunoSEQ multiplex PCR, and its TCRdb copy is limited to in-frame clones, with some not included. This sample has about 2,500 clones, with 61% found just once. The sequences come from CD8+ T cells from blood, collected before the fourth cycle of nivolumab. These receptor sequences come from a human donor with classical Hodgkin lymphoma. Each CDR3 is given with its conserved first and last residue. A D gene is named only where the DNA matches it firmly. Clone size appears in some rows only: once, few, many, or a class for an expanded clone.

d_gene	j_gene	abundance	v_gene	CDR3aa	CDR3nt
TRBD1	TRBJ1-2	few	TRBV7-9	CASSLSTGGDYGYTF	TGTGCCAGCAGCTTGTCGACAGGGGGCGACTATGGCTACACCTTC
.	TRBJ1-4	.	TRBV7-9	CASSAFIQGGREKLFF	TGTGCCAGCAGCGCCTTCATACAGGGAGGAAGGGAAAAACTGTTTTTT
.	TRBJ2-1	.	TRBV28	CASSLYSSSYNEQFF	TGTGCCAGCAGTTTGTACAGCAGCTCCTACAATGAGCAGTTCTTC
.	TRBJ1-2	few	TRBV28	CASSLPDRTNYGYTF	TGTGCCAGCAGTTTACCCGACAGGACTAACTATGGCTACACCTTC
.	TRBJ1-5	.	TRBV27	CASRSGGNQPQHF	TGTGCCAGCAGATCGGGGGGCAATCAGCCCCAGCATTTT
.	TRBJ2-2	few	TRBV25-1	CASSESRDTGELFF	TGTGCCAGCAGTGAATCCAGGGACACCGGGGAGCTGTTTTTT
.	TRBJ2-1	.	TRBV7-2	CASSQGVHQQFF	TGCGCCAGCAGCCAAGGGGTTCATCAGCAGTTCTTC
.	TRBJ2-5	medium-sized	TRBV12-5	CASGSGGLLETQYF	TGTGCTAGTGGTTCCGGCGGGTTACTGGAGACCCAGTACTTC
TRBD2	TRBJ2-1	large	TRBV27	CASSFLTSGAYERFF	TGTGCCAGCAGTTTCTTGACTAGCGGGGCCTACGAGCGTTTCTTC
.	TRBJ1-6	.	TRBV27	CASSLTGVDSPLHF	TGTGCCAGCAGTTTAACGGGGGTAGATTCACCCCTCCACTTT
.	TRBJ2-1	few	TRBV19	CASSPPNHEQFF	TGTGCCAGTAGTCCACCGAACCATGAGCAGTTCTTC
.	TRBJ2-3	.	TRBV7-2	CASSPWGLSDTQYF	TGTGCCAGCAGCCCCTGGGGGTTATCGGATACGCAGTATTTT
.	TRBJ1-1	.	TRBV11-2	CASSLAGGHTEAFF	TGTGCCAGCAGCTTAGCGGGAGGACATACTGAAGCTTTCTTT
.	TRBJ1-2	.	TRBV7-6	CAAARTLNLETYGYTF	TGTGCAGCAGCGCGTACCTTGAATCTCGAAACCTATGGCTACACCTTC
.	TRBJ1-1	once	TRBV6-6	CATVLPSEAFF	TGTGCCACCGTTCTGCCTTCTGAAGCTTTCTTT
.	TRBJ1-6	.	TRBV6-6	CASRRQSLDNSPLHF	TGTGCCAGCAGACGACAGAGCCTAGATAATTCACCCCTCCACTTT
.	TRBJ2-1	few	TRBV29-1	CSVGPGNYNEQFF	TGCAGCGTTGGCCCCGGGAACTACAATGAGCAGTTCTTC
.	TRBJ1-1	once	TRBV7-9	CASSQGHYTEAFF	TGTGCCAGCAGCCAGGGACATTACACTGAAGCTTTCTTT
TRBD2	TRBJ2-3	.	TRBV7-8	CASSLRPSSGGVSTDTQYF	TGTGCCAGCAGCTTACGGCCGTCTAGCGGGGGGGTTAGCACAGATACGCAGTATTTT
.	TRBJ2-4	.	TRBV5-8	CASSYETGAKNIQYF	TGTGCCAGCAGCTATGAGACGGGCGCCAAAAACATTCAGTACTTC
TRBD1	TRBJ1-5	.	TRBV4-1	CASSPWTGMNQPQHF	TGCGCCAGCAGCCCTTGGACAGGGATGAATCAGCCCCAGCATTTT
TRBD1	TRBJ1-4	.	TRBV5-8	CASSGQGATLEEKLFF	TGTGCCAGCAGCGGACAGGGGGCGACCCTGGAAGAAAAACTGTTTTTT
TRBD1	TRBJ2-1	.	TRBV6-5	CASSYSGTALNEQFF	TGTGCCAGCAGTTACTCTGGGACAGCACTCAATGAGCAGTTCTTC
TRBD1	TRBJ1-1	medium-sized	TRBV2	CASSGTGQAYTEAFF	TGTGCCAGCAGCGGGACCGGACAGGCCTACACTGAAGCTTTCTTT
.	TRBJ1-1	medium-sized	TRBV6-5	CASSYWGEKAEAFF	TGTGCCAGCAGTTACTGGGGGGAAAAAGCTGAAGCTTTCTTT
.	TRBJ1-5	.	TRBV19	CASSPGHRTDQPQHF	TGTGCCAGTAGTCCGGGACATAGGACTGATCAGCCCCAGCATTTT
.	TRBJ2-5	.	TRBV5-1	CASSYRPGETQYF	TGTGCCAGCAGCTACCGTCCGGGAGAGACCCAGTACTTC
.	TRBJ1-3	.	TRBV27	CASSFSGAGNTIYF	TGTGCCAGCAGTTTTTCAGGGGCTGGAAACACCATATATTTT
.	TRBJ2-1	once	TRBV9	CASSAWGENNEQFF	TGTGCCAGCAGCGCCTGGGGGGAAAACAATGAGCAGTTCTTC
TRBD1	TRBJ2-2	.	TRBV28	CASSLGGQAAEELFF	TGTGCCAGCAGTCTGGGGGGACAGGCGGCGGAGGAGCTGTTTTTT
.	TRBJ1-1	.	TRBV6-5	CASIVEWGTNTEAFF	TGTGCCAGCATTGTCGAGTGGGGGACGAACACTGAAGCTTTCTTT
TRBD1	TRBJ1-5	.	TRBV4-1	CASSPSPGQGMGQPQHF	TGCGCCAGCAGCCCATCCCCGGGACAGGGGATGGGACAGCCCCAGCATTTT
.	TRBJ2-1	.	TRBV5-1	CASSSGGNEQFF	TGCGCCAGCAGCTCCGGAGGGAATGAGCAGTTCTTC
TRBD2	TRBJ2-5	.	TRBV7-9	CASSFLLAGGQETQYF	TGTGCCAGCAGCTTCCTACTAGCGGGGGGCCAAGAGACCCAGTACTTC
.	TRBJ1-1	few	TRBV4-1	CASSRLHGGTVNTEAFF	TGCGCCAGCAGCCGCTTACACGGGGGGACGGTTAACACTGAAGCTTTCTTT
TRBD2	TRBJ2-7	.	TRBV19	CASSYAGGGPYEQYF	TGTGCCAGTAGTTACGCCGGGGGGGGGCCATACGAGCAGTACTTC
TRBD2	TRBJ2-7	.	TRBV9	CASSLRGTSYEQYF	TGTGCCAGCAGCTTGCGGGGGACCTCCTACGAGCAGTACTTC
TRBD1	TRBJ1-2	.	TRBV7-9	CASSSGQGTTF	TGTGCCAGCAGCTCGGGACAGGGGACCACCTTC
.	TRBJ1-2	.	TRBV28	CASSTQRILEKPYGYTF	TGTGCCAGCAGTACGCAAAGGATTTTAGAGAAGCCCTATGGCTACACCTTC
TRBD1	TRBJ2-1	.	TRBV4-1	CASSQVGTGVKNEQFF	TGCGCCAGCAGCCAAGTAGGGACAGGGGTAAAAAATGAGCAGTTCTTC